These T cell receptor beta chains were read from a single sample in a study of cytomegalovirus exposure and HLA in healthy donors. Clones were sequenced by immunoSEQ multiplex PCR, and TCRdb holds only the in-frame ones, with some missing. The top ten clones hold less than 5% of a sample with 95,000 to 150,000 clones, over 60% of them seen once. Sequenced material: PBMCs. The source is a man aged 60-69 years in good health and CMV-seropositive. The CDR3 runs from the conserved cysteine through the conserved F or W. Fields, in order: J gene, clone size, V gene, D gene, CDR3 protein, CDR3 DNA. The D gene is left open where the match is weak. Only part of the rows carry a size: once, few, many, or a class if the clone is expanded.

TRBJ2-1 few TRBV2 TRBD1 CASSDPTGGYNEQFF TGTGCCAGCAGTGACCCGACAGGGGGCTACAATGAGCAGTTCTTC
TRBJ2-7 - TRBV28 TRBD1 CASSSSGTALPYEQYF TGTGCCAGCAGTTCCTCCGGGACAGCGCTTCCCTACGAGCAGTACTTC
TRBJ1-2 - TRBV2 - CAGLGVGYTF TGTGCCGGCCTAGGAGTTGGCTACACCTTC
TRBJ1-3 - TRBV5-4 TRBD1 CASSLGGTGTGTIYF TGTGCCAGCAGCTTGGGTGGGACAGGAACCGGCACCATATATTTT
TRBJ2-7 - TRBV28 - CASSLSTGPSGRQYF TGTGCCAGCAGTTTATCGACAGGACCCTCGGGGCGGCAGTACTTC
TRBJ1-3 - TRBV5-6 TRBD1 CASSSLDRDRGNTIYF TGTGCCAGCAGCTCTCTCGACAGGGATAGAGGAAACACCATATATTTT
TRBJ1-2 few TRBV15 TRBD1 CATQRGGGEGYTF TGTGCCACCCAAAGAGGGGGCGGGGAGGGCTACACCTTC
TRBJ2-3 few TRBV6-4 TRBD1 CASSDGTGHTDTQYF TGTGCCAGCAGTGACGGGACAGGGCACACAGATACGCAGTATTTT
TRBJ2-2 - TRBV7-9 - CASSFRTDNTGELFF TGTGCCAGCAGCTTTCGGACAGACAACACCGGGGAGCTGTTTTTT
TRBJ2-1 once TRBV5-4 - CASSAPTGNNEQFF TGTGCCAGCAGCGCGCCGACAGGAAACAATGAGCAGTTCTTC
TRBJ2-3 - TRBV5-1 TRBD2 CASSPGTSGGADTQYF TGCGCCAGCAGCCCTGGGACTAGCGGGGGGGCAGATACGCAGTATTTT
TRBJ1-4 few TRBV5-4 - CASSSTATNEKLFF TGTGCCAGCAGCTCCACAGCAACTAATGAAAAACTGTTTTTT
TRBJ2-7 - TRBV6-5 - CASQGSGNEQYF TGTGCCTCCCAGGGTAGTGGTAACGAGCAGTACTTC
TRBJ2-7 - TRBV20-1 - CSARGSYEQYF TGCAGTGCGAGGGGGTCCTACGAGCAGTACTTC
TRBJ1-6 few TRBV29-1 - CSVEEGRSRASSYNSPLHF TGCAGCGTTGAAGAGGGAAGGAGCAGGGCCAGCTCCTATAATTCACCCCTCCACTTT
TRBJ1-1 - TRBV30 - CAWGGLTGFTEAFF TGTGCCTGGGGGGGTCTGACAGGATTTACTGAAGCTTTCTTT